This T cell receptor beta chain appears in the sequencing data of a study of CD8+ T cells in alopecia areata. Whole-study findings and limits: Higher clonality and more expanded CD8+ clones appeared in lesional than normal scalp. Shared TCR sequences were less clear between patients than in mice, possibly partly from HLA diversity.

The sequencing template was cDNA reverse transcribed from extracted RNA. The data were produced by immunoSEQ multiplex PCR, yet TCRdb's version contains in-frame clones alone and is incomplete. The sample has about 140,000 clones; approximately 60% are singletons. Regarding this clone: What it recognizes is unknown.

The CDR3 runs 14 residues. Trimming left V 6 bases short and J 2 bases short, with 12 bases between. Per germline, CDR1 MNHEY and CDR2 SVGAGI. The source is a human donor in good health. The sample was CD8+ T cells sorted from blood. J is TRBJ2-3 and V is TRBV6-5, with TRBD2 as a possible D gene (6 bases). The CDR3 coding sequence is TGTGCCAGCAGCGTGGCGGGACTCACAGATACGCAGTATTTT. It encodes CASSVAGLTDTQYF.